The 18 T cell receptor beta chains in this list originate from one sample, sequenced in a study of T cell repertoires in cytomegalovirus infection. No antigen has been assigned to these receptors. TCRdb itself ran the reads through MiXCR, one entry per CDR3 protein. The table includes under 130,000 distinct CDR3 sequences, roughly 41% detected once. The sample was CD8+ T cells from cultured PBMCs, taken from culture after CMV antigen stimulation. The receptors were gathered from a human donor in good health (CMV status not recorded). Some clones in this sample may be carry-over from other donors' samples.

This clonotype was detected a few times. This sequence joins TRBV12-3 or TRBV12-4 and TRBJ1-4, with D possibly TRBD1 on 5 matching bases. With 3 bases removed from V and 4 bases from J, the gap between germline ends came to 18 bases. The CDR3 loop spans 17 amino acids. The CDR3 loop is CASSFGRHTGGNEKLFF. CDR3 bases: TGTGCCAGCAGTTTTGGGAGACACACCGGGGGTAATGAAAAACTGTTTTTT.

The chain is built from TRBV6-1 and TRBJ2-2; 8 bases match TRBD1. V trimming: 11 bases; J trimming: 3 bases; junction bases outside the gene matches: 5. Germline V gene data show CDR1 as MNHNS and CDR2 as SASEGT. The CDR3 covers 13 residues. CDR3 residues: CAGGQGDTGELFF. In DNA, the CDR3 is TGTGCCGGCGGACAGGGAGACACCGGGGAGCTGTTTTTT.

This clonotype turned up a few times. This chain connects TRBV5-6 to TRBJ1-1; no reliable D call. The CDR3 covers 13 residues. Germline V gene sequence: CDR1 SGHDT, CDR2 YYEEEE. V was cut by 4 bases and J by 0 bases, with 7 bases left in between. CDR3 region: CASSGPMNTEAFF. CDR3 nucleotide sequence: TGTGCCAGCAGCGGTCCCATGAACACTGAAGCTTTCTTT.

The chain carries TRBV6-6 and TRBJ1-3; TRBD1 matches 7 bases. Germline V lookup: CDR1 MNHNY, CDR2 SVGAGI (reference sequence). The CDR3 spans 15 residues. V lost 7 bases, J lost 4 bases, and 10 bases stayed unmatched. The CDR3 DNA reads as TGTGCCAGCATAGTACAGGGGACGGCCGGAAACACCATATATTTT. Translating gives CASIVQGTAGNTIYF.

The CDR3 sequence: CASSELTNTGELFF. The CDR3, as DNA: TGTGCCAGCAGCGAGTTGACGAACACCGGGGAGCTGTTTTTT. V and J are TRBV9 and TRBJ2-2; D unresolved. V was shortened by 3 bases and J by 0 bases, with 6 bases between the two germline ends. The germline V gene has CDR1 SGDLS and CDR2 YYNGEE. There are 14 residues in the CDR3.

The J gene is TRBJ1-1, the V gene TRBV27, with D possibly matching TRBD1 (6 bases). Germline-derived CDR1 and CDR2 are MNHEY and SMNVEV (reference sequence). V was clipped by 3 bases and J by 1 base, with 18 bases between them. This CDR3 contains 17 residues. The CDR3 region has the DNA TGTGCCAGCAGTTTTCAACAGGGCGAAAAAAAGAACACTGAAGCTTTCTTT. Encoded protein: CASSFQQGEKKNTEAFF.

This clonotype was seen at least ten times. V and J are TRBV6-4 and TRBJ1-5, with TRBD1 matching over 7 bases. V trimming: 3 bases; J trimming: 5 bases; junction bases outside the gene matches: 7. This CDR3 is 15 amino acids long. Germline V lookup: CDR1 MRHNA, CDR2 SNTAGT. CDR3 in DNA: TGTGCCAGCAGTGAGAACAGGGGTGGGGATCAGCCCCAGCATTTT. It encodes CASSENRGGDQPQHF.

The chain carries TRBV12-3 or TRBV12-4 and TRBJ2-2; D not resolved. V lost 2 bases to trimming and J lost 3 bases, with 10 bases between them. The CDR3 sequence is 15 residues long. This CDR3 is CASSLIGAHTGELFF. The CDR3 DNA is TGTGCCAGCAGTTTAATCGGCGCCCACACCGGGGAGCTGTTTTTT.

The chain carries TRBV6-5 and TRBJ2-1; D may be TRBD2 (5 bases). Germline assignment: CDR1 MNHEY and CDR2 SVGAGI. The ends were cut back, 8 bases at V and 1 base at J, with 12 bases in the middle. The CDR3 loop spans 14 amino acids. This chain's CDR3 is CASHPGTSYNEQFF. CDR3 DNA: TGTGCCAGCCATCCGGGAACATCCTACAATGAGCAGTTCTTC.

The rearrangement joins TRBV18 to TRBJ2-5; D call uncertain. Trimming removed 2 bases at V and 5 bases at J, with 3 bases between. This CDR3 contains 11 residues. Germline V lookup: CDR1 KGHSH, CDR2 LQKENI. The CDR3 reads CASSPGETQYF. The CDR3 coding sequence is TGTGCCAGCTCACCAGGGGAGACCCAGTACTTC.

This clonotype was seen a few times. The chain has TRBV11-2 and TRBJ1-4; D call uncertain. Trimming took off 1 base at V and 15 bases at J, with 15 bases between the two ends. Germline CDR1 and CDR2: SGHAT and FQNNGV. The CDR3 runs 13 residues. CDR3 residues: CASSLGVYPEVFF. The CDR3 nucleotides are TGTGCCAGCAGCTTAGGGGTGTACCCCGAGGTGTTTTTT.

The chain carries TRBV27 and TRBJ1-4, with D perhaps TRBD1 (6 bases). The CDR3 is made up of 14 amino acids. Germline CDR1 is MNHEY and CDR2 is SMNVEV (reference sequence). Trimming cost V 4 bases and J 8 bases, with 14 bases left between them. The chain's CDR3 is CASSWGGPREKLFF. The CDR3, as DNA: TGTGCCAGCAGTTGGGGGGGCCCTAGAGAAAAACTGTTTTTT.

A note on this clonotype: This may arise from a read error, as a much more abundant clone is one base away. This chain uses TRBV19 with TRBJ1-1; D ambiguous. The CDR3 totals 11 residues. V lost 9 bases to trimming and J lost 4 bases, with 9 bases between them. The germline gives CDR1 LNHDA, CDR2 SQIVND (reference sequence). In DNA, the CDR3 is TGTGCCAGCGGATGGGCCACTGAAGCTTTCTTT. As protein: CASGWATEAFF.

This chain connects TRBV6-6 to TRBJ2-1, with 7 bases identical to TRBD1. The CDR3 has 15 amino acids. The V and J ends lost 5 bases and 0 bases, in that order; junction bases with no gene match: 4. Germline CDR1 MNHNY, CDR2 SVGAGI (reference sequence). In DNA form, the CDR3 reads TGTGCCAGCAGTGGGACAGATAGCTCCTACAATGAGCAGTTCTTC. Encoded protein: CASSGTDSSYNEQFF.

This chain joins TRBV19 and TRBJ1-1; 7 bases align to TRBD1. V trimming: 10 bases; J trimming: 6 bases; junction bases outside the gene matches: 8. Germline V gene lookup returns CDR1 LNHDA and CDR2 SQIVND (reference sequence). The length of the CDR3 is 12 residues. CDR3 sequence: CATRGETPEAFF. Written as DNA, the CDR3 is TGTGCCACCAGGGGGGAGACTCCTGAAGCTTTCTTT.

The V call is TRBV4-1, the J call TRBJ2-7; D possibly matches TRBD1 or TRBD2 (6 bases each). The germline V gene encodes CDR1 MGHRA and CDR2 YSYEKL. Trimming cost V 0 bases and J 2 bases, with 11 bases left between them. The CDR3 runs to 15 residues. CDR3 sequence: CASSQDEGGTYEQYF. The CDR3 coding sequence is TGCGCCAGCAGCCAAGATGAAGGGGGGACCTACGAGCAGTACTTC.

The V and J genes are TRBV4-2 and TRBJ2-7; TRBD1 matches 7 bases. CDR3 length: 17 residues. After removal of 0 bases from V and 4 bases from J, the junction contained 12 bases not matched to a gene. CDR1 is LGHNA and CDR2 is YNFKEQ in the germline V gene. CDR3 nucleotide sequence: TGTGCCAGCAGCCAAGACTGGACAGGAGAGGGTTCGTACGAGCAGTACTTC. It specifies CASSQDWTGEGSYEQYF.

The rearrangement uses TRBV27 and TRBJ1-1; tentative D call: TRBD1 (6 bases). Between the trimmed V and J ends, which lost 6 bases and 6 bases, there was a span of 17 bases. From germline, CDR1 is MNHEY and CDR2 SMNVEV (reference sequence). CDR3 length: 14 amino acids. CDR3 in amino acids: CASSPDRHRAEAFF. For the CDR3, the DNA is TGTGCCAGCAGCCCAGACAGGCATCGGGCTGAAGCTTTCTTT.